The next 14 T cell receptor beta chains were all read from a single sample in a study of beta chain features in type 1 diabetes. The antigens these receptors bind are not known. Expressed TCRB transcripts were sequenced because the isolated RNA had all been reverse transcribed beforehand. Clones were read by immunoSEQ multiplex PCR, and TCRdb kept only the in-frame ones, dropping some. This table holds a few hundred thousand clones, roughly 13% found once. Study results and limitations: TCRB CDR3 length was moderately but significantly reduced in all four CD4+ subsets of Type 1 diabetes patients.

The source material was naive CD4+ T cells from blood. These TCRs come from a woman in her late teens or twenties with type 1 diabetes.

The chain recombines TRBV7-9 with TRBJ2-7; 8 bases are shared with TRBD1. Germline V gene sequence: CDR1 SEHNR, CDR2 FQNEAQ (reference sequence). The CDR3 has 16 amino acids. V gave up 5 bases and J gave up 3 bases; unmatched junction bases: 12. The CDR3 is CASSPLQTGVNYEQYF. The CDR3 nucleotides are TGTGCCAGCAGCCCTCTCCAGACAGGGGTTAACTACGAGCAGTACTTC.

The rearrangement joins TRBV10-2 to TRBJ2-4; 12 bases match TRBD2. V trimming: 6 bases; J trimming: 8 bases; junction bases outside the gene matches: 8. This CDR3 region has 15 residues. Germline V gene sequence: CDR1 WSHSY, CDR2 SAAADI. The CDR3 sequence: CASRRLAGVGDIQYF. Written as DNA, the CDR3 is TGCGCCAGCAGGCGACTAGCGGGAGTTGGTGACATTCAGTACTTC.

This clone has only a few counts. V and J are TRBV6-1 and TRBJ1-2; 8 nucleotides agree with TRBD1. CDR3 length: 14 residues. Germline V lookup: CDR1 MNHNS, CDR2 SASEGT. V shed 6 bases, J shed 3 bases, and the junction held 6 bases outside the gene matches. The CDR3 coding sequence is TGTGCCAGCAGGTCCACAGGGGGATACTATGGCTACACCTTC. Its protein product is CASRSTGGYYGYTF.

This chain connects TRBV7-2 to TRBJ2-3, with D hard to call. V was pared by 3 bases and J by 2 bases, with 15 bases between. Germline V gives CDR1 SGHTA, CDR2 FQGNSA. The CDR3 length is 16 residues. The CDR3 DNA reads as TGTGCCAGCAGCTTGGGCCCGTCCGGCAACACAGATACGCAGTATTTT. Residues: CASSLGPSGNTDTQYF.

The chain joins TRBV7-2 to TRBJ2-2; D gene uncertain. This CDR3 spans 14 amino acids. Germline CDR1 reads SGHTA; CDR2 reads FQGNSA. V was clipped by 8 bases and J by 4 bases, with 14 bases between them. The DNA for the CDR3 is TGTGCCAGCGGCGACAAGTACCTCACCGGGGAGCTGTTTTTT. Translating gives CASGDKYLTGELFF.

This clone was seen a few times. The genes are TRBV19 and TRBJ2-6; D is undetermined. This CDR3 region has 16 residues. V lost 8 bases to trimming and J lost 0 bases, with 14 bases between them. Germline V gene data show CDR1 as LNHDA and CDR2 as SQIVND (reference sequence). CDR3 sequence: CASSPQPLSGANVLTF. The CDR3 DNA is TGTGCCAGTTCCCCACAGCCCCTCTCTGGGGCCAACGTCCTGACTTTC.

The DNA of the CDR3 is TGTGCCAGCAGGGGGCCCGGCGGGAGATACATTCAGTACTTC. Encoded protein: CASRGPGGRYIQYF. The genes are TRBV2 and TRBJ2-4, with 7 bases lining up with TRBD2. Germline trimming cut 6 bases from V and 8 bases from J; bases unmatched to any gene: 10. Germline values: CDR1 SNHLY, CDR2 FYNNEI. The CDR3 totals 14 residues.

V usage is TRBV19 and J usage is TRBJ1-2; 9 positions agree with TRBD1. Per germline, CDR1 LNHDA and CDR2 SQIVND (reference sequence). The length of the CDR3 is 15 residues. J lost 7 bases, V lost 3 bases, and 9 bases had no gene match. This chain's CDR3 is CASSIDTGGVRGYTF. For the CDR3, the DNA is TGTGCCAGTAGTATCGACACAGGGGGCGTCCGTGGCTACACCTTC.

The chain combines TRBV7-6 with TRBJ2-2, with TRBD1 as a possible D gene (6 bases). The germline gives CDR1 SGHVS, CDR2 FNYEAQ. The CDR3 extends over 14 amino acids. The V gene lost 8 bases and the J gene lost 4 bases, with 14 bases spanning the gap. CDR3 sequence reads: CASRQGRGTGELFF. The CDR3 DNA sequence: TGTGCCAGCCGTCAGGGGAGAGGCACCGGGGAGCTGTTTTTT.

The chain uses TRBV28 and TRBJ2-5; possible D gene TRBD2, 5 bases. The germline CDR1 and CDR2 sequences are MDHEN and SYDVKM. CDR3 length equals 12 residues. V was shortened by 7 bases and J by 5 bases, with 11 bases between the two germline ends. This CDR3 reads CASNGDWETQYF. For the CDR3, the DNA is TGTGCCAGCAACGGGGATTGGGAGACCCAGTACTTC.

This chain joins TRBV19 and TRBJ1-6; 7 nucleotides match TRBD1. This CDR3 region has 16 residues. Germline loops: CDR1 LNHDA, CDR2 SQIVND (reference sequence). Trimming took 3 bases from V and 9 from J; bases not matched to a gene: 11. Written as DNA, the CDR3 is TGTGCCAGTAGTATCGGGCCCGCAGGGGGATCTTCACCCCTCCACTTT. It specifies CASSIGPAGGSSPLHF.

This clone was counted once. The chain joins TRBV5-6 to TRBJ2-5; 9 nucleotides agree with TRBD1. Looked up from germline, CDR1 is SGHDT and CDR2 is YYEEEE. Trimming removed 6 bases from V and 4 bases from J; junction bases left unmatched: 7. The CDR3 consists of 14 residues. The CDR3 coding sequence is TGTGCCAGCACCTTAAACAGGGGGCGAGAGACCCAGTACTTC. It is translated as CASTLNRGRETQYF.

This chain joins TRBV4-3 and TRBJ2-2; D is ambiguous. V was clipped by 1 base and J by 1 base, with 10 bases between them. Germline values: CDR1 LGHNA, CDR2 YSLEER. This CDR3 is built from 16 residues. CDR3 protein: CASSQGISVNTGELFF. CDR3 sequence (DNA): TGCGCCAGCAGCCAAGGAATTTCGGTGAACACCGGGGAGCTGTTTTTT.

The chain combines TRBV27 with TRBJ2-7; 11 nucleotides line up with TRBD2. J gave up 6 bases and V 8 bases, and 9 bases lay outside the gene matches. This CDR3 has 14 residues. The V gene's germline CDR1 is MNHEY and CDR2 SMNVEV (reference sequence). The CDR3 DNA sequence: TGTGCCAGCTGTAGCGGGGGGGCTAGACGCGAGCAGTACTTC. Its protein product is CASCSGGARREQYF.